Included here is one T cell receptor beta chain sequence, with context. The antigen is undetermined. This record belongs to a study of T cell responses to AZD1222 COVID-19 vaccine. Whole-study findings and limits: Only a handful of AZD1222 recipients tested seropositive at baseline. Possibly, clonal diversity was underestimated; donors were largely white British and included more females. Unmutated variant regions are reportedly the target of nearly half of TCRs that are spike-specific.

Only in-frame clones appear in the TCRdb table, and some are missing; sequencing was by immunoSEQ multiplex PCR. The table records approximately 130,000 clones, roughly 93% of them present only once. Germline CDR1 is MDHEN and CDR2 is SYDVKM. V was clipped by 5 bases and J by 4 bases; unmatched bases: 7. The CDR3 sequence is 16 residues long. Sequenced here: peripheral blood, sampled on day 0 of AZD1222 vaccination. The J gene is TRBJ2-3, the V gene TRBV28, with TRBD2 identical over 12 bases. The sequence was obtained from an adult in good health. The CDR3 DNA sequence: TGTGCCAGCAGTCCCGGACTAGCGGGGTGGTCAGATACGCAGTATTTT. It translates to CASSPGLAGWSDTQYF.